The 22 T cell receptor beta chains in this list originate from one sample, sequenced in a study of blood T cell repertoires in COVID-19. Assay used: immunoSEQ multiplex PCR; TCRdb lists only in-frame clones, some missing. The data show about 470,000 clones, with roughly 87% seen just once and about 0.65% held by the top ten. Sequenced input: PBMCs or T cells enriched from blood (not recorded which). The source of these receptors is a woman aged 18-35 years who had recovered from COVID-19.

This sequence joins TRBV30 and TRBJ2-7, with D tentatively TRBD1 (6 bases). The CDR3 sequence is 14 residues long. The V end was cut by 0 bases, the J end by 2 bases, with 11 bases between. The germline gives CDR1 GTSNPN, CDR2 SVGIG (reference sequence). The CDR3 region is CAWSVQGGAYEQYF. The CDR3 DNA reads as TGTGCCTGGAGTGTACAGGGCGGAGCCTACGAGCAGTACTTC.

The J gene is TRBJ2-7, the V gene TRBV7-2; the match to TRBD2 covers 7 bases. Unmatched junction bases numbered 7, after V lost 2 bases and J lost 0 bases. CDR1 is SGHTA, CDR2 FQGNSA, per germline. This CDR3 comprises 16 residues. The CDR3 bases are TGTGCCAGCAGCTTAACAGCGGGGATTTTCTCCTACGAGCAGTACTTC. Its protein product is CASSLTAGIFSYEQYF.

CDR3 nucleotide sequence: TGTGCCAGCAGCGTCGGGGGAATAGAGGACGAGCAGTACTTC. Translating it yields CASSVGGIEDEQYF. J is TRBJ2-7 and V is TRBV9, with a weak D call TRBD2 (6 bases). CDR1 is SGDLS and CDR2 is YYNGEE in the germline V gene. Between the trimmed V and J ends, which lost 2 bases and 5 bases, there was a span of 14 bases. CDR3 length equals 14 residues.

This rearrangement joins TRBV14 to TRBJ1-2; a possible D gene is TRBD1 (6 bases). Trimming cost V 0 bases and J 6 bases, with 14 bases left between them. This CDR3 region has 15 residues. CDR1 SGHDN and CDR2 FVKESK come from the germline V gene. CDR3 bases: TGTGCCAGCAGCCAAGATCTCGGGACACTAAATGGCTACACCTTC. This codes for CASSQDLGTLNGYTF.

V usage is TRBV18 and J usage is TRBJ2-7, with 9 bases lining up with TRBD1. CDR3 size: 15 residues. CDR1 and CDR2 from the germline V gene are KGHSH and LQKENI. V shed 5 bases and J 2 bases; nucleotides not matched to a gene: 7. The CDR3 loop reads CASSALDRGTYEQYF. The CDR3 DNA reads TGTGCCAGCTCAGCACTGGACAGGGGCACCTACGAGCAGTACTTC. Combining the CDR3 with reference TRBV18 and TRBJ2-7 gives the whole variable domain NAGVMQNPRHLVRRRGQEARLRCSPMKGHSHVYWYRQLPEEGLKFMVYLQKENIIDESGMPKERFSAEFPKEGPSILRIQQVVRGDSAAYFCASSALDRGTYEQYFGPGTRLTVT.

The rearrangement joins TRBV4-1 to TRBJ2-7; TRBD1 might be the D (6 bases). V shed 0 bases and J shed 5 bases, with 14 bases lying between them. The CDR3 contains 15 residues. Germline loops: CDR1 MGHRA, CDR2 YSYEKL. CDR3 in amino acids: CASSQEWGRGDEQYF. DNA of the CDR3: TGCGCCAGCAGCCAAGAGTGGGGGCGCGGCGACGAGCAGTACTTC.

This chain joins TRBV2 and TRBJ1-2; D is undetermined. The V gene's germline CDR1 is SNHLY and CDR2 FYNNEI. This CDR3 contains 15 residues. Trimming shortened V by 0 bases and J by 5 bases, and 13 bases separated the two germline ends. CDR3 sequence: CASSEALTGGYGYTF. CDR3 DNA sequence: TGTGCCAGCAGTGAAGCGCTGACGGGAGGGTATGGCTACACCTTC.

This rearrangement joins TRBV2 to TRBJ1-2; 9 bases fit TRBD1. CDR3 size: 14 residues. Germline CDR1 and CDR2: SNHLY and FYNNEI. Germline trimming cut 6 bases from V and 3 bases from J; bases unmatched to any gene: 5. The CDR3 loop is CASRLTGGDYGYTF. DNA of the CDR3: TGTGCCAGCAGACTAACAGGGGGCGACTATGGCTACACCTTC.

This chain links TRBV2 with TRBJ2-5; D ambiguous. Trimming pared 8 bases from V and 1 base from J, leaving 14 bases between. CDR1 is SNHLY, CDR2 FYNNEI, per germline. The CDR3 length is 14 residues. The CDR3 sequence: CASAREASQETQYF. CDR3 nucleotide sequence: TGTGCCAGCGCCCGTGAGGCTAGCCAAGAGACCCAGTACTTC.

The V gene is TRBV7-2, the J gene TRBJ2-5; 10 bases are shared with TRBD2. From germline, CDR1 is SGHTA and CDR2 FQGNSA. The CDR3 contains 15 residues. Losses at the gene ends were 2 bases for V and 4 bases for J; bases not matched to a gene: 4. CDR3 sequence reads: CASSLRAGGRETQYF. In DNA form, the CDR3 reads TGTGCCAGCAGCTTAAGAGCGGGGGGGCGAGAGACCCAGTACTTC.

With regard to this clone: The same CDR3 can be traced to other DNA sequences in this sample. The V and J genes are TRBV12-3 or TRBV12-4 and TRBJ1-4; D unresolved. V was pared by 6 bases and J by 8 bases, with 10 bases between. The CDR3 contains 12 residues. The CDR3 reads CASSPGREKLFF. DNA of the CDR3: TGTGCCAGCAGCCCGGGGAGGGAAAAACTGTTTTTT.

CDR3 nucleotide sequence: TGCGCCAGCAGGCCTAGGGGCGATGAAGAGACCCAGTACTTC. Its translation is CASRPRGDEETQYF. The chain is built from TRBV5-1 and TRBJ2-5, with D possibly matching TRBD1 (5 bases). This CDR3 is built from 14 residues. V was cut by 5 bases and J by 3 bases, with 14 bases left in between. Germline V gives CDR1 SGHRS, CDR2 YFSETQ.

The CDR3 nucleotides are TGCGCCAGCAGCTTGTACGACTTCTCTGGGGCCAACGTCCTGACTTTC. Its translation is CASSLYDFSGANVLTF. The chain combines TRBV5-1 with TRBJ2-6; no clear D gene. V gave up 1 base and J gave up 0 bases, with 8 bases separating them. Germline V CDR1 and CDR2: SGHRS, YFSETQ. This CDR3 is 16 amino acids long.

The chain joins TRBV25-1 to TRBJ2-3; D possibly corresponds to TRBD2 (6 bases). Germline loops: CDR1 MGHDK, CDR2 SYGVNS. Trimming shortened V by 3 bases and J by 1 base, and 11 bases separated the two germline ends. CDR3 length equals 15 residues. The CDR3: CASSDLGGGTDTQYF. The CDR3, as DNA: TGTGCCAGCAGTGATCTGGGCGGGGGCACAGATACGCAGTATTTT.

Comments on this clone: This same CDR3 is encoded by further DNA sequences in the sample. The chain couples TRBV29-1 to TRBJ2-5, with 8 bases aligning to TRBD2. Germline V gives CDR1 SQVTM, CDR2 ANQGSEA. The J segment lost 5 bases and the V segment lost 7 bases, leaving 6 bases of the junction unmatched. This CDR3 has 12 residues. This CDR3 is CSALAGGETQYF. CDR3 DNA sequence: TGCAGCGCCCTAGCGGGTGGGGAGACCCAGTACTTC.

V usage is TRBV28 and J usage is TRBJ1-4; TRBD1 matches 9 bases. Losses at the gene ends were 7 bases for V and 8 bases for J; bases not matched to a gene: 11. This CDR3 contains 15 residues. Germline V gives CDR1 MDHEN, CDR2 SYDVKM. The CDR3 region has the DNA TGTGCCAGCACTCCCGGGGGACAGGGCGGAGAAAAACTGTTTTTT. Protein product: CASTPGGQGGEKLFF.

This clone is a singleton in its sample. This chain uses TRBV5-1 with TRBJ1-1; TRBD1 aligns across 7 bases. The CDR3 has 17 residues. Losses at the gene ends were 4 bases for V and 5 bases for J; bases not matched to a gene: 17. Germline CDR1 reads SGHRS; CDR2 reads YFSETQ. CDR3 nucleotides: TGCGCCAGCAGCGCCGACAGTAACAGGGGTATAAGGACTGAAGCTTTCTTT. It yields the protein CASSADSNRGIRTEAFF.

The J gene is TRBJ1-1, the V gene TRBV6-5, with TRBD1 identical over 10 bases. The CDR3 sequence is 15 residues long. With 5 bases clipped from V and 1 base from J, the junction kept 4 bases outside the gene matches. Germline CDR1 and CDR2: MNHEY and SVGAGI. The CDR3 is CASSRTGGENTEAFF. The CDR3 nucleotides read TGTGCCAGCAGTCGGACAGGGGGGGAGAACACTGAAGCTTTCTTT.

This chain uses TRBV6-6 with TRBJ1-1; 7 bases are a match to TRBD1. The V segment lost 7 bases and the J segment 8 bases; nucleotides outside the gene matches: 7. Germline V gene data show CDR1 as MNHNY and CDR2 as SVGAGI (reference sequence). This CDR3 is 12 amino acids long. The CDR3: CASTITGQEAFF. CDR3 bases: TGTGCCAGCACCATTACGGGACAGGAAGCTTTCTTT.

The V gene is TRBV24-1, the J gene TRBJ1-2; 9 bases map to TRBD1. Germline CDR1 and CDR2: KGHDR and SFDVKD. V was clipped by 4 bases and J by 11 bases; unmatched bases: 10. The length of the CDR3 is 14 residues. This chain's CDR3 is CATSDLDPGQGYTF. In nucleotides, the CDR3 is TGTGCCACCAGTGACCTCGATCCGGGACAGGGATACACCTTC.

This chain uses TRBV7-2 with TRBJ1-6; D call uncertain. The CDR3 extends over 17 amino acids. Between the trimmed V and J ends, which lost 5 bases and 0 bases, there was a span of 14 bases. Per germline, CDR1 SGHTA and CDR2 FQGNSA. Here the CDR3 reads CASSPKILSSYNSPLHF. The CDR3 region has the DNA TGTGCCAGCAGCCCGAAGATCCTGAGCTCCTATAATTCACCCCTCCACTTT.

This clone appeared a few times. This chain links TRBV29-1 with TRBJ1-1; D is unresolved. CDR3 length: 14 residues. Germline loops: CDR1 SQVTM, CDR2 ANQGSEA. The ends were cut back, 8 bases at V and 0 bases at J, with 16 bases in the middle. The CDR3 loop is CSCWEGEVNTEAFF. The CDR3 DNA is TGCAGCTGTTGGGAGGGAGAGGTGAACACTGAAGCTTTCTTT.